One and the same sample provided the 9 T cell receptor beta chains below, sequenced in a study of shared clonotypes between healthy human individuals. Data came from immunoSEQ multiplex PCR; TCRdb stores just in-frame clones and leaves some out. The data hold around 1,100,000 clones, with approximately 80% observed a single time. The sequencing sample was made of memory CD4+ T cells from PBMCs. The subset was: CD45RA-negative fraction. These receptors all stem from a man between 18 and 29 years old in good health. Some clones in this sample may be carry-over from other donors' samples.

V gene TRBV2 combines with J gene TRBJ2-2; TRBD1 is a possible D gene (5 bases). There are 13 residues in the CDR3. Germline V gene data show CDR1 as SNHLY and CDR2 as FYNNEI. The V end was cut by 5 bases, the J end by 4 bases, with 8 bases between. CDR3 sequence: CASSIRGTGELFF. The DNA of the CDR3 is TGTGCCAGCAGTATTAGGGGCACCGGGGAGCTGTTTTTT.

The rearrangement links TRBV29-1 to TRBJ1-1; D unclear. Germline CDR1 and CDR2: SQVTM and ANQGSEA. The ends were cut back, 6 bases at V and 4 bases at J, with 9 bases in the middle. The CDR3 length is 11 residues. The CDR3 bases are TGCAGCGTCCAGACCGCCACTGAAGCTTTCTTT. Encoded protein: CSVQTATEAFF.

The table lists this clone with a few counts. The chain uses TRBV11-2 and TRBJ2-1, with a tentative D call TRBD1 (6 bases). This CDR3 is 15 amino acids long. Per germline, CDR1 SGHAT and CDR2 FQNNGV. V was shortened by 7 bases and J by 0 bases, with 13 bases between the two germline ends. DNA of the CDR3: TGTGCCAGCACCCCAGGGGTGAGCTCCTACAATGAGCAGTTCTTC. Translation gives CASTPGVSSYNEQFF.

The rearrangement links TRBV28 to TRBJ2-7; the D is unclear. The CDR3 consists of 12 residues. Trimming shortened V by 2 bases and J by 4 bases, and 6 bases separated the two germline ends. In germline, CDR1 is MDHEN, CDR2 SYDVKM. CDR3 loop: CASSLAPYEQYF. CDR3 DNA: TGTGCCAGCAGTTTAGCCCCGTACGAGCAGTACTTC.

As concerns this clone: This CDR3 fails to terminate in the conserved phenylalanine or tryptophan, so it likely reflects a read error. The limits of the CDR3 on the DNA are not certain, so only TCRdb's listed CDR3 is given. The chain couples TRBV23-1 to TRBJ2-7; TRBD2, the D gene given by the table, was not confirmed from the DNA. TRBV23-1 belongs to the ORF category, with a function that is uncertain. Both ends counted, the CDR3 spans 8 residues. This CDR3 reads CASGLPSG.

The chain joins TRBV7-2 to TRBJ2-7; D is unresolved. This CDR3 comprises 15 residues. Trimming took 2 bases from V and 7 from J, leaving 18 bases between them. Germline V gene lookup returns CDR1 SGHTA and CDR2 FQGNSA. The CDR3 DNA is TGTGCCAGCAGCTTATTACCGGCGACGACTGGGGAGCAGTACTTC. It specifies CASSLLPATTGEQYF.

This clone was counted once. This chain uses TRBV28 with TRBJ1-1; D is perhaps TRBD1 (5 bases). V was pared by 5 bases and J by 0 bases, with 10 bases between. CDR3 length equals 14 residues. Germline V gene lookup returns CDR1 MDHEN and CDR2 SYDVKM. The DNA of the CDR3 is TGTGCCAGCAGTCCCCTGGGGCTGAACACTGAAGCTTTCTTT. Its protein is CASSPLGLNTEAFF.

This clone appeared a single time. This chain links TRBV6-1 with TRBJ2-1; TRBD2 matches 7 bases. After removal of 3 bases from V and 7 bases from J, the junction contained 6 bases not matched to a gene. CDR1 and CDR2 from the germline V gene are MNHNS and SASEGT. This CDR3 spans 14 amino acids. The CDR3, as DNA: TGTGCCAGCAGTGACCAGTCGGGGGGAAATGAGCAGTTCTTC. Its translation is CASSDQSGGNEQFF.

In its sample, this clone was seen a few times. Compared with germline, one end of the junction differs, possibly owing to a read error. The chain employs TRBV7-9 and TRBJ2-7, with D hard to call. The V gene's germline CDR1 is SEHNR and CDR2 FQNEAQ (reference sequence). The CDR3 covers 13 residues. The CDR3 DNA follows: TGTGCCAGCAGCCAAAACCACTTCGGGCCATTCCACTTC. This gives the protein CASSQNHFGPFHF. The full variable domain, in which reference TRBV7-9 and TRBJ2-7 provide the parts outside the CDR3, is DTGVSQNPRHKITKRGQNVTFRCDPISEHNRLYWYRQTLGQGPEFLTYFQNEAQLEKSRLLSDRFSAERPKGSFSTLEIQRTEQGDSAMYLCASSQNHFGPFHFGPGTRLTVT.